This T cell receptor beta chain is drawn from a study of T cells in Graves' hyperthyroidism and ophthalmopathy. Findings of the study overall: Model-based prediction identified ophthalmopathy a median about 6.8 months prior to its onset.

Germline V gene sequence: CDR1 LNHNV, CDR2 YYDKDF (reference sequence). Trimming left V 1 base short and J 6 bases short, with 9 bases between. The CDR3 runs to 13 residues. RNA transcripts gave rise to amplified TCR beta CDR3 regions. When the TCR CDR3 underwent first-round RT-PCR, the HTBI primer set was used. TCRdb analysed the multiplex PCR reads with MiXCR anew, one entry per CDR3 protein. Of approximately 740,000 distinct CDR3 sequences in the sample, 12% to 15% were seen once. The study left out patients who had uncontrolled infection, other autoimmune disease, pregnancy or lactation. Cells are PBMCs isolated from roughly 9.3 ml of fresh blood. This clonotype was picked up many times. No antigen is known for it.

The specimen was blood. This chain joins TRBV15 and TRBJ1-2, with D possibly matching TRBD1 (6 bases). This TCR derives from a woman between 18 and 30 years old with Graves' hyperthyroidism. CDR3 sequence: CATSRGDTDGYTF. For the CDR3, the DNA is TGTGCCACCAGCAGAGGGGACACTGATGGCTACACCTTC.